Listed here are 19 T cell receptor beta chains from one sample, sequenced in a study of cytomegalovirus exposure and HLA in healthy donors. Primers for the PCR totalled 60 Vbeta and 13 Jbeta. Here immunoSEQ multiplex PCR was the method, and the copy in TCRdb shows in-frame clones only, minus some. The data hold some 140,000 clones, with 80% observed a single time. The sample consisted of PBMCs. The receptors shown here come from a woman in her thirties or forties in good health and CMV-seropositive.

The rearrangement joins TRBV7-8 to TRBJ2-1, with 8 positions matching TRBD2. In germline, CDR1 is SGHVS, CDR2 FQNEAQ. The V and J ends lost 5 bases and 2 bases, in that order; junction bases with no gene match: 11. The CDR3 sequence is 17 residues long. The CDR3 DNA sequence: TGTGCCAGCAGCAGTCCTTCGCCGGGACTAGCCTACAATGAGCAGTTCTTC. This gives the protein CASSSPSPGLAYNEQFF.

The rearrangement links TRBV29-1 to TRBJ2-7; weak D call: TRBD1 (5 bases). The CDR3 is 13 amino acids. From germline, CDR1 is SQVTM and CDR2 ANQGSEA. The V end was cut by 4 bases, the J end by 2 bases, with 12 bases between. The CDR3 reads CSVASARAYEQYF. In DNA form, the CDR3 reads TGCAGCGTTGCCAGCGCCAGGGCCTACGAGCAGTACTTC.

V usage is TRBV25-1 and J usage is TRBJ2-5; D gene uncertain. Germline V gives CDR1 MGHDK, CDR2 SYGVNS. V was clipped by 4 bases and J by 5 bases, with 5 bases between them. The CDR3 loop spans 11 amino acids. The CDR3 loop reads CASSVSETQYF. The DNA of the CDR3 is TGTGCCAGCAGTGTCTCCGAGACCCAGTACTTC.

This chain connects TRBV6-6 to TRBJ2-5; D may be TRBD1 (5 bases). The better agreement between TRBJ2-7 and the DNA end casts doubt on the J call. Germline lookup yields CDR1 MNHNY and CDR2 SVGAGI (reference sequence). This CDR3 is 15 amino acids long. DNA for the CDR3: TGTGCCAGCAGGACCCAAACGGACAACTCCTACGAGCAGTACTTC. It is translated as CASRTQTDNSYEQYF.

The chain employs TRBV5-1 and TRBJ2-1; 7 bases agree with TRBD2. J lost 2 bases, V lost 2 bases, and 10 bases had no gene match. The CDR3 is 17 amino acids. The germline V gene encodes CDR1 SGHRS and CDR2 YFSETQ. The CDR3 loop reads CASSLPLAPSTYNEQFF. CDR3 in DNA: TGCGCCAGCAGCTTACCACTAGCGCCATCCACCTACAATGAGCAGTTCTTC.

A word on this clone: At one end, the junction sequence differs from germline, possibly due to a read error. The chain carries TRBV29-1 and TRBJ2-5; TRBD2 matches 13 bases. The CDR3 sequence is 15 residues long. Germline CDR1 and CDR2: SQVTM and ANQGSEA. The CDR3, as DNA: TGCAGCGTTAAAGAACTAGCGGGAGGGCCGGAGACCCAGTACTTC. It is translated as CSVKELAGGPETQYF.

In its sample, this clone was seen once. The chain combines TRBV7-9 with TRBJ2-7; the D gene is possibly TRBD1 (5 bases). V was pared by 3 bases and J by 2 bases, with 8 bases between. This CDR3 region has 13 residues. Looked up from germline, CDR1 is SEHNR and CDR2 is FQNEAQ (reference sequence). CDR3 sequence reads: CASSLTAAYEQYF. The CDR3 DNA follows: TGTGCCAGCAGCTTGACAGCCGCCTACGAGCAGTACTTC.

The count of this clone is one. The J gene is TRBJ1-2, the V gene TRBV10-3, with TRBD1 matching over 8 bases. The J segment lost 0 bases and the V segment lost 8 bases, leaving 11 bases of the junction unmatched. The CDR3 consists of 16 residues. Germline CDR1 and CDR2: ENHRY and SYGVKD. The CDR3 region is CAIGHTGTGSNYGYTF. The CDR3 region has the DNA TGTGCCATCGGCCACACCGGGACAGGCTCTAACTATGGCTACACCTTC.

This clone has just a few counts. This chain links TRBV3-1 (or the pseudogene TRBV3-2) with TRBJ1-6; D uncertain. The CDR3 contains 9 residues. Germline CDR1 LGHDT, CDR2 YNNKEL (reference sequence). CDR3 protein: CVRSSPLHF. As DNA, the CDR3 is TGTGTCCGGAGTTCACCCCTCCACTTT.

CDR3: CASNHGTGEYGYTF. The CDR3 coding sequence is TGTGCCAGCAATCACGGGACAGGGGAATATGGCTACACCTTC. The V gene is TRBV28, the J gene TRBJ1-2; 10 bases align to TRBD1. J lost 5 bases, V lost 7 bases, and 7 bases had no gene match. The germline V gene has CDR1 MDHEN and CDR2 SYDVKM. The CDR3 runs 14 residues.

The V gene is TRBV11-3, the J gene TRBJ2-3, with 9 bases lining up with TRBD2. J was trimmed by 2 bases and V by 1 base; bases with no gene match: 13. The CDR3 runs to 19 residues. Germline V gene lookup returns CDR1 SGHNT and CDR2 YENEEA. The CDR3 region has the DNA TGTGCCAGCAGCTTAGGGCTCCTTAGCGGGAGAGGGGCCACAGATACGCAGTATTTT. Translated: CASSLGLLSGRGATDTQYF.

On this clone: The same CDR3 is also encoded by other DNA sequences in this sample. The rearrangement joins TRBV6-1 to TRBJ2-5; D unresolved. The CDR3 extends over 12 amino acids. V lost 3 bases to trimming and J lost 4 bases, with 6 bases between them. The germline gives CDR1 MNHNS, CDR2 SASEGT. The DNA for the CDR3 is TGTGCCAGCAGTGAGGGCCGAGAGACCCAGTACTTC. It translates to CASSEGRETQYF.

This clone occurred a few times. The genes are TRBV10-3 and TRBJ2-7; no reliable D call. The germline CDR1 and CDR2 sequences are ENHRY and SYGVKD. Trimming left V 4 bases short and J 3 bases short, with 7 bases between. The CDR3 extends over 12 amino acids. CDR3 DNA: TGTGCCATCAGTGGTACAGACTACGAGCAGTACTTC. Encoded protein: CAISGTDYEQYF.

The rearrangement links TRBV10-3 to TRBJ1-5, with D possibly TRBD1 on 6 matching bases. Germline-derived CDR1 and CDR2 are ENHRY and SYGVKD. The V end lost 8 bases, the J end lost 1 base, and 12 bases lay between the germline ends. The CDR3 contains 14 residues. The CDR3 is CAIRAGASNQPQHF. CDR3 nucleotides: TGTGCCATCCGGGCGGGGGCGAGCAATCAGCCCCAGCATTTT.

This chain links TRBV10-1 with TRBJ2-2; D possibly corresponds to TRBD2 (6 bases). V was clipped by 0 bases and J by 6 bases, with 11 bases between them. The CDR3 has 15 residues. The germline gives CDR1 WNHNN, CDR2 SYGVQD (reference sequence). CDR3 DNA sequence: TGCGCCAGCAGTGAGTCGACCTGGGGGGCCGGGGAGCTGTTTTTT. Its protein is CASSESTWGAGELFF.

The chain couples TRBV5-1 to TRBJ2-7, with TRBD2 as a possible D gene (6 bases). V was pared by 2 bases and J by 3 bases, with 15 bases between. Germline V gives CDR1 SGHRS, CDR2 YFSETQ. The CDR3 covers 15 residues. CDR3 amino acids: CASSLGAGSGYEQYF. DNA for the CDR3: TGCGCCAGCAGCTTAGGTGCGGGGTCAGGCTACGAGCAGTACTTC.

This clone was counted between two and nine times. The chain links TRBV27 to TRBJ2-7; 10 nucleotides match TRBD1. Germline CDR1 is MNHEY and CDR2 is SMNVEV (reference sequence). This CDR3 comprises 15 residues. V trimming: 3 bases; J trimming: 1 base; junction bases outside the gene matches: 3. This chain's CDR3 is CASSFPGQGSYEQYF. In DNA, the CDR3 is TGTGCCAGCAGTTTTCCGGGACAGGGGTCCTACGAGCAGTACTTC.

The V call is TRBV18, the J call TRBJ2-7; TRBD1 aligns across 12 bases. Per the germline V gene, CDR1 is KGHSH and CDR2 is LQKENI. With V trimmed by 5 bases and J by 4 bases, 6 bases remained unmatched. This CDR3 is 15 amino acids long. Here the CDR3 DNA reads TGTGCCAGCTCATCCCGGGACAGGGGGCTATACGAGCAGTACTTC. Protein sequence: CASSSRDRGLYEQYF.

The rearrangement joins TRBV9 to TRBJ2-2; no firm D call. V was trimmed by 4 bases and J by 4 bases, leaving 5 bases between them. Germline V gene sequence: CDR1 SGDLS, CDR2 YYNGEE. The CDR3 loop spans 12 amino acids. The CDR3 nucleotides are TGTGCCAGCAGCTACAGCACCGGGGAGCTGTTTTTT. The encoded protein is CASSYSTGELFF.